These 8 T cell receptor beta chains came from one sample sequenced in a study of OX40 agonist ivuxolimab in advanced cancers. Sequencing was performed with immunoSEQ multiplex PCR; in TCRdb, only in-frame clones are kept and a portion is missing. In the table there are about 50,000 clones, over 80% of which are singletons. The material was CD4+ or CD8+ T cells sorted from blood, obtained in a trial of the OX40 agonist ivuxolimab. Receptor source: an adult with an advanced solid tumor such as melanoma, head and neck, liver or kidney cancer.

This chain connects TRBV7-2 to TRBJ1-5; 11 positions match TRBD1. The CDR3 consists of 18 residues. With V trimmed by 2 bases and J by 5 bases, 11 bases remained unmatched. Germline CDR1 is SGHTA and CDR2 is FQGNSA. CDR3 sequence: CASSLTSRTGGTDQPQHF. CDR3 coding DNA: TGTGCCAGCAGCTTAACTAGCCGGACAGGGGGCACGGATCAGCCCCAGCATTTT. Full variable domain (rest looked up from reference TRBV7-2 and TRBJ1-5): GAGVSQSPSNKVTEKGKDVELRCDPISGHTALYWYRQSLGQGLEFLIYFQGNSAPDKSGLPSDRFSAERTGGSVSTLTIQRTQQEDSAVYLCASSLTSRTGGTDQPQHFGDGTRLSIL.

This clone has only a few counts. The chain joins TRBV29-1 to TRBJ2-5; 7 nucleotides line up with TRBD1. V was clipped by 2 bases and J by 4 bases; unmatched bases: 4. This CDR3 is built from 13 residues. Germline CDR1 and CDR2: SQVTM and ANQGSEA. CDR3 in amino acids: CSVERGRGETQYF. The CDR3 DNA reads TGCAGCGTTGAAAGGGGGCGCGGAGAGACCCAGTACTTC.

This chain connects TRBV11-2 to TRBJ2-2, with a possible D match to TRBD1 (6 bases). CDR1 and CDR2 (germline): SGHAT, FQNNGV. The CDR3 totals 14 residues. V shed 5 bases and J shed 4 bases, with 11 bases lying between them. The CDR3 nucleotides read TGTGCCAGCAGCCCGGGGACATTCACCGGGGAGCTGTTTTTT. It codes for CASSPGTFTGELFF.

This clone was detected only a few times. The J gene is TRBJ2-2, the V gene TRBV5-1; 7 bases agree with TRBD1. There are 15 residues in the CDR3. Trimming removed 4 bases from V and 4 bases from J; junction bases left unmatched: 7. Germline loops: CDR1 SGHRS, CDR2 YFSETQ. The CDR3 region is CASSTGTEGTGELFF. CDR3 coding DNA: TGCGCCAGCAGCACCGGGACAGAGGGCACCGGGGAGCTGTTTTTT. Full variable domain (rest looked up from reference TRBV5-1 and TRBJ2-2): KAGVTQTPRYLIKTRGQQVTLSCSPISGHRSVSWYQQTPGQGLQFLFEYFSETQRNKGNFPGRFSGRQFSNSRSEMNVSTLELGDSALYLCASSTGTEGTGELFFGEGSRLTVL.

The V call is TRBV10-3, the J call TRBJ2-7; TRBD1 agrees at 8 bases. Germline V gives CDR1 ENHRY, CDR2 SYGVKD. The length of the CDR3 is 13 residues. V gave up 6 bases and J gave up 4 bases; unmatched junction bases: 5. The CDR3, as DNA: TGTGCCATCAGCGCTGACAGGGGTTACGAGCAGTACTTC. It encodes CAISADRGYEQYF.

This clone occurred a few times. The chain is built from TRBV5-8 and TRBJ1-2, with no clear D. The CDR3 totals 11 residues. V was trimmed by 4 bases and J by 12 bases, leaving 13 bases between them. Germline assignment: CDR1 SGHTS and CDR2 YDEGEE. CDR3 amino acids: CASSREALNTF. CDR3 coding DNA: TGTGCCAGCAGCCGTGAGGCCCTCAACACCTTC.

This chain connects TRBV10-2 to TRBJ2-1; weak D call: TRBD2 (6 bases). The germline CDR1 and CDR2 sequences are WSHSY and SAAADI. The CDR3 consists of 12 residues. V lost 8 bases to trimming and J lost 7 bases, with 12 bases between them. CDR3 protein: CASAGTPNEQFF. The CDR3 DNA is TGCGCCAGCGCCGGGACTCCAAATGAGCAGTTCTTC.

This chain links TRBV19 with TRBJ2-2, with a possible D match to TRBD1 (5 bases). CDR1 LNHDA and CDR2 SQIVND come from the germline V gene (reference sequence). The CDR3 runs to 12 residues. V lost 8 bases and J lost 3, with 7 bases in between. CDR3 in amino acids: CASGAYTGELFF. The CDR3 DNA is TGTGCCAGTGGGGCGTACACCGGGGAGCTGTTTTTT.